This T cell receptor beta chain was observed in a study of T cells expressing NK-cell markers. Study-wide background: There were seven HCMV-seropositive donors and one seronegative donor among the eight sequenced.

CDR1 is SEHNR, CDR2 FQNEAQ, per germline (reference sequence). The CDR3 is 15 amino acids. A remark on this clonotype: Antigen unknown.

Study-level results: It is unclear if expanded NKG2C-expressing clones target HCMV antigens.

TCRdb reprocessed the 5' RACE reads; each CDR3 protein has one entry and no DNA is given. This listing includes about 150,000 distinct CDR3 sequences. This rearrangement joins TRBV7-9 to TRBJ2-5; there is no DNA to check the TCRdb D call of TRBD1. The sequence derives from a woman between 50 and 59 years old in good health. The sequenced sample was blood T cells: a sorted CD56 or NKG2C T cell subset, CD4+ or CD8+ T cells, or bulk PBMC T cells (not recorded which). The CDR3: CASSGADTEQETQYF.